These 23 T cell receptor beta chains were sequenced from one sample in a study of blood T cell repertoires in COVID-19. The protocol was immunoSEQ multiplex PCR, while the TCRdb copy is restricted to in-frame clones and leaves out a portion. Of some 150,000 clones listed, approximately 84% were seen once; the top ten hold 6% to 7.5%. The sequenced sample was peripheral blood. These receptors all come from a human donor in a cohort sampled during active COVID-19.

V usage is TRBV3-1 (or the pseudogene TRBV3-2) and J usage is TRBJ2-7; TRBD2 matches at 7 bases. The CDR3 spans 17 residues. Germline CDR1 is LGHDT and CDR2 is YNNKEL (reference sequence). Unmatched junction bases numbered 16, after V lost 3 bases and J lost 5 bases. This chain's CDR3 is CASSHFLNPGGGDEQYF. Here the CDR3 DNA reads TGTGCCAGCAGCCACTTTCTAAACCCGGGGGGTGGTGACGAGCAGTACTTC.

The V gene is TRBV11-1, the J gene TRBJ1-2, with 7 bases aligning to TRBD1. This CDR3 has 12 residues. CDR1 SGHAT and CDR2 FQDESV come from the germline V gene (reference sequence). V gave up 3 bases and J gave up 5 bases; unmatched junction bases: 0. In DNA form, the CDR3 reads TGTGCCAGCAGCTTGACAGGGTATGGCTACACCTTC. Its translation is CASSLTGYGYTF.

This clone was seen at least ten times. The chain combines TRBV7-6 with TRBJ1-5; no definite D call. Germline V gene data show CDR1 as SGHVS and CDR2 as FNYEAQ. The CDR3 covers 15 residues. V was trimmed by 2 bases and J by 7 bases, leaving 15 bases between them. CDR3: CASSLFAGLGQPQHF. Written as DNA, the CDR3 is TGTGCCAGCAGCTTATTCGCTGGGCTGGGCCAGCCCCAGCATTTT.

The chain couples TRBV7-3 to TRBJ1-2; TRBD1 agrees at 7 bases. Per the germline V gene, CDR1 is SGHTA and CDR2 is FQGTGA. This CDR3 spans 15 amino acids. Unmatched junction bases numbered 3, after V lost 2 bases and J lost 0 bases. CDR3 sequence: CASSLPTGSNYGYTF. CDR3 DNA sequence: TGTGCCAGCAGCTTACCGACAGGGTCTAACTATGGCTACACCTTC.

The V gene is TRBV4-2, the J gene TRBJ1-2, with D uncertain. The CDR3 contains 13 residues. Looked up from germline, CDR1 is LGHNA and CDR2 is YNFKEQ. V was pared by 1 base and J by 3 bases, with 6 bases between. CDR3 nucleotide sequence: TGTGCCAGCAGCCAAGGAGGAGACTATGGCTACACCTTC. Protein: CASSQGGDYGYTF.

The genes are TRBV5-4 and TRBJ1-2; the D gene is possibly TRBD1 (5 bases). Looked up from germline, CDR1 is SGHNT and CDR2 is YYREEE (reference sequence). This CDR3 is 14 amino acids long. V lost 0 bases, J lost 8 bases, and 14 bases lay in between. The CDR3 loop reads CASSLGGQGLGYTF. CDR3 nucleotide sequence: TGTGCCAGCAGCTTGGGTGGGCAGGGCTTGGGCTACACCTTC. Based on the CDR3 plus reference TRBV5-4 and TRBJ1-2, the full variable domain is ETGVTQSPTHLIKTRGQQVTLRCSSQSGHNTVSWYQQALGQGPQFIFQYYREEENGRGNFPPRFSGLQFPNYSSELNVNALELDDSALYLCASSLGGQGLGYTFGSGTRLTVV.

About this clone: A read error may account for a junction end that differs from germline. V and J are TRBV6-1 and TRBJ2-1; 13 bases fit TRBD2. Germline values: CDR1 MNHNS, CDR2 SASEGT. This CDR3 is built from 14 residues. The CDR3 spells CASSEVTSGGAPIF. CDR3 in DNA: TGTGCCAGCAGTGAAGTCACTAGCGGGGGGGCCCCGATCTTC.

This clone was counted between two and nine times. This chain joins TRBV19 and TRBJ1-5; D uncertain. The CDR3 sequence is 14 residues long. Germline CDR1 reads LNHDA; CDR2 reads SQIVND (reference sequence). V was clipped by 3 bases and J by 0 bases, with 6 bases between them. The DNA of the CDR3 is TGTGCCAGTAGTATCCAGAATAGCAATCAGCCCCAGCATTTT. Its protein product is CASSIQNSNQPQHF.

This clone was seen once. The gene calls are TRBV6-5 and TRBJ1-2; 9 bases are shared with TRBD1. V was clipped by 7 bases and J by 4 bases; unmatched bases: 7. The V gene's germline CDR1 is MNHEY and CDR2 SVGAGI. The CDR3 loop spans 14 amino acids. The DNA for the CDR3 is TGTGCCAGCAAAAGGACAGGGGTCGGCTATGGCTACACCTTC. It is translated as CASKRTGVGYGYTF.

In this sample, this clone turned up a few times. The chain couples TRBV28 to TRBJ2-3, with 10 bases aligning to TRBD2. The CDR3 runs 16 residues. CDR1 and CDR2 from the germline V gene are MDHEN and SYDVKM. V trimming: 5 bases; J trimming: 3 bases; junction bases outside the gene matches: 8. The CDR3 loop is CASSRQLAGGTDTQYF. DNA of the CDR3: TGTGCCAGCAGTCGCCAATTAGCGGGGGGAACAGATACGCAGTATTTT.

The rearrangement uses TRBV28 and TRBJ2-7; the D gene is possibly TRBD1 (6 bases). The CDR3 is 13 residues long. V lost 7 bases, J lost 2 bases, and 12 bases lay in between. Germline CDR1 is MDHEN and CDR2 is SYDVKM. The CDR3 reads CASTRDKTYEQYF. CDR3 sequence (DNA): TGTGCCAGCACAAGGGACAAGACCTACGAGCAGTACTTC.

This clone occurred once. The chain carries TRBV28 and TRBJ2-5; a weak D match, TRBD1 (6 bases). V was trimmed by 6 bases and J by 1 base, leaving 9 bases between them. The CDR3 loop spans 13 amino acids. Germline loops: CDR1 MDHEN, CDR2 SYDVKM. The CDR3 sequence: CASREGGQETQYF. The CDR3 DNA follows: TGTGCCAGCAGAGAAGGGGGCCAAGAGACCCAGTACTTC.

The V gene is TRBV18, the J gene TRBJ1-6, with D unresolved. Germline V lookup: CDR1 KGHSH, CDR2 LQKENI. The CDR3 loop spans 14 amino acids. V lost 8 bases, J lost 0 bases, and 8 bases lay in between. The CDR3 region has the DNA TGTGCCAGCGCCCCAGGCTCCTATAATTCACCCCTCCACTTT. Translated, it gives CASAPGSYNSPLHF.

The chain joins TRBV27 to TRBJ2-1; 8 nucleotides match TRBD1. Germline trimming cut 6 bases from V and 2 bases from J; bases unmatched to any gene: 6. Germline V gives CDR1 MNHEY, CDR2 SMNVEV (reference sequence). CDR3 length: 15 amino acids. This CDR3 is CASRQGQGTYNEQFF. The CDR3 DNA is TGTGCCAGCAGACAAGGACAGGGAACCTACAATGAGCAGTTCTTC.

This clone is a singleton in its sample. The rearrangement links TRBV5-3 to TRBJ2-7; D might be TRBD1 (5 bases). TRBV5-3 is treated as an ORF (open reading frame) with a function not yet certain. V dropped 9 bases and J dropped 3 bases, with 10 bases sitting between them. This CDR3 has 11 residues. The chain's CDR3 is CATGQDYEQYF. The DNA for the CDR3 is TGTGCCACCGGACAAGACTACGAGCAGTACTTC.

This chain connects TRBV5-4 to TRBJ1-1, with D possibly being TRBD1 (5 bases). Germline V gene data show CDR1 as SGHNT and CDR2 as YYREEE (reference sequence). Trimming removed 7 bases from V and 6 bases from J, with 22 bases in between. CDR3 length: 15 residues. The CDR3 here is CASSRGAVARAEAFF. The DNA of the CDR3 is TGTGCCAGCTCCCGCGGGGCGGTCGCCCGGGCTGAAGCTTTCTTT.

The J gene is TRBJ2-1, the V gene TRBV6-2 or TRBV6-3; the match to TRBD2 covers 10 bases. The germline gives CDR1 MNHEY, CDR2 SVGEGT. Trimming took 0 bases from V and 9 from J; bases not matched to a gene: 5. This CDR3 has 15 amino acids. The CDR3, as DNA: TGTGCCAGCAGTTACTCGGGTCTAGCGGGGGTTGAGCAGTTCTTC. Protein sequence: CASSYSGLAGVEQFF.

The CDR3 sequence: CASSLAPTDYGYTF. In nucleotides, the CDR3 is TGTGCCAGCAGCTTAGCTCCGACAGATTATGGCTACACCTTC. The V gene is TRBV7-2, the J gene TRBJ1-2; D possibly corresponds to TRBD1 (5 bases). This CDR3 has 14 residues. Germline loops: CDR1 SGHTA, CDR2 FQGNSA. The V end was cut by 0 bases, the J end by 5 bases, with 10 bases between.

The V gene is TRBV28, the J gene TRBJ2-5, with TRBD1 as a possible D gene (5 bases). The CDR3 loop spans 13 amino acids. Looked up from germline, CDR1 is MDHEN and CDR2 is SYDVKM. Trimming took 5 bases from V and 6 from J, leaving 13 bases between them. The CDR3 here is CASSLDSPKTQYF. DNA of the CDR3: TGTGCCAGCAGTCTCGACAGCCCGAAGACCCAGTACTTC.

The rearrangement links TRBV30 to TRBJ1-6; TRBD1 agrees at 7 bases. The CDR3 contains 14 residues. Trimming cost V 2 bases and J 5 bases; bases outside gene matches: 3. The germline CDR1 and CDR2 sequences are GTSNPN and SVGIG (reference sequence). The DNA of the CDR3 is TGTGCCTGGAGTCCCGGGACAGATAATTCACCCCTCCACTTT. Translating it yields CAWSPGTDNSPLHF.

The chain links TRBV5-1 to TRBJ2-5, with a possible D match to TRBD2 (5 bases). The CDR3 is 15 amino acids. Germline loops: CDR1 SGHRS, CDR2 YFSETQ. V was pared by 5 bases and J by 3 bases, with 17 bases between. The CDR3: CASRSGSGAEETQYF. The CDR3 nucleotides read TGCGCCAGCAGATCAGGAAGCGGCGCGGAAGAGACCCAGTACTTC. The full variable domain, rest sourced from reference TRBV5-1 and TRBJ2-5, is KAGVTQTPRYLIKTRGQQVTLSCSPISGHRSVSWYQQTPGQGLQFLFEYFSETQRNKGNFPGRFSGRQFSNSRSEMNVSTLELGDSALYLCASRSGSGAEETQYFGPGTRLLVL.

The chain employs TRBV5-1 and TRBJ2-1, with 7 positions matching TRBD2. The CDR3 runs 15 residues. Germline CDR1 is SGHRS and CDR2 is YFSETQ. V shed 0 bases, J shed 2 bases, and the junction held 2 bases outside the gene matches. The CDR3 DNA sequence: TGCGCCAGCAGCTTGGGGCTAGCGGCCTACAATGAGCAGTTCTTC. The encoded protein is CASSLGLAAYNEQFF.

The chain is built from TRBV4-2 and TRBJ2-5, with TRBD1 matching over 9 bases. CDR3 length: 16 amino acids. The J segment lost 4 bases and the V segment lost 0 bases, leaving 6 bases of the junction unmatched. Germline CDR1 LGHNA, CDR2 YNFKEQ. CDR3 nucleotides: TGTGCCAGCAGCCAAGATCAGGGACAGGGTGCAGAGACCCAGTACTTC. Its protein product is CASSQDQGQGAETQYF.